These T cell receptor beta chains were read from a single sample in a study of cytomegalovirus exposure and HLA in healthy donors. Only in-frame clones appear in the TCRdb table, and some are missing; sequencing was by immunoSEQ multiplex PCR. The sample yields 55,000 to 75,000 clones, around 87% seen once. The sequenced material came from PBMCs. The receptor set was obtained from a man younger than 35 in good health and CMV-seronegative. Each CDR3 is given with its conserved first and last residue.

V gene: TRBV10-2
CDR3 protein: CASSAPRQGDETQYF

V gene: TRBV2
CDR3 protein: CASSAVFSPLHF

V gene: TRBV9
CDR3 protein: CASSAPGLYSGNTIYF

V gene: TRBV30
CDR3 protein: CAWSPNRGLEQYF

V gene: TRBV2
CDR3 protein: CASSELVLEETQYF

V gene: TRBV29-1
CDR3 protein: CSVELGLNEQFF

V gene: TRBV30
CDR3 protein: CAWSETGGASPLHF

V gene: TRBV2
CDR3 protein: CASSSEALWGNQPQHF

V gene: TRBV11-2
CDR3 protein: CASSFITSTDTQYF

V gene: TRBV6-5
CDR3 protein: CASSSGRLSGEKLFF

V gene: TRBV18
CDR3 protein: CASSRQNEQYF

V gene: TRBV29-1
CDR3 protein: CSVDGGPTYGYTF

V gene: TRBV4-1
CDR3 protein: CASSLEGALTGANVLTF

V gene: TRBV10-1
CDR3 protein: CASSGMKGGPEAFF

V gene: TRBV9
CDR3 protein: CASSVSGDNTEAFF

V gene: TRBV28
CDR3 protein: CASSLGRPPWDTQYF

V gene: TRBV2
CDR3 protein: CASSTDRGHNSPLHF

V gene: TRBV7-9
CDR3 protein: CASSPGQANEKLFF

V gene: TRBV7-9
CDR3 protein: CASSRGGQRYEQYF

V gene: TRBV29-1
CDR3 protein: CSVVKDSETEAFF

V gene: TRBV18
CDR3 protein: CASSLSGGSSYEQYF

V gene: TRBV6-6
CDR3 protein: CASSYGDRVPRNEQFF

V gene: TRBV5-4
CDR3 protein: CASHTSDRAYNEQFF

V gene: TRBV10-2
CDR3 protein: CASRPGGGGDTQYF

V gene: TRBV6-5
CDR3 protein: CASTSTGGEETQYF

V gene: TRBV29-1
CDR3 protein: CSVVSTNTEAFF

V gene: TRBV5-1
CDR3 protein: CASSPVSSQGEQYF

V gene: TRBV11-1
CDR3 protein: CASSSTLGSPNVLTF

V gene: TRBV11-2
CDR3 protein: CASSTRDSRRYGEAFF

V gene: TRBV7-7
CDR3 protein: CASSYTGKETQYF

V gene: TRBV6-5
CDR3 protein: CASNGGDRADNEQFF

V gene: TRBV6-1
CDR3 protein: CASSGDRGLSGNTIYF

V gene: TRBV5-4
CDR3 protein: CASSSQGAGTEAFF

V gene: TRBV7-9
CDR3 protein: CASSYPPGQGETGELFF

V gene: TRBV7-3
CDR3 protein: CASSPSGGSYNEQFF

V gene: TRBV29-1
CDR3 protein: CSVQGRPSATNEKLFF